Reported below is one T cell receptor (beta chain). Its antigen remains unknown. This record belongs to a study of cytomegalovirus exposure and HLA in healthy donors. The PCR employed 60 Vbeta primers together with 13 Jbeta primers. Generated by immunoSEQ multiplex PCR, the TCRdb table keeps only in-frame clones and is missing some. The sample lists 100,000 to 150,000 clones; roughly 84% were seen once. Study-level findings and limits: Accurate HLA-A and HLA-B prediction from TCR beta sequences was reported for most subjects. Most TCR sequences were seen very rarely across donors, but some public TCRs occurred in many. Reports indicated that the classifier achieved high specificity and sensitivity in diagnosing cytomegalovirus status.

This CDR3 has 16 residues. Losses at the gene ends were 4 bases for V and 0 bases for J; bases not matched to a gene: 5. Germline CDR1 is SGHRS and CDR2 is YFSETQ. V gene TRBV5-1 combines with J gene TRBJ2-3; TRBD1 agrees at 10 bases. The TCR was taken from a boy between 10 and 17 years old in good health and CMV-seronegative. What was sequenced was PBMCs. CDR3 sequence: CASSQRTGGSTDTQYF. CDR3 in DNA: TGCGCCAGCAGCCAGAGGACAGGGGGGAGCACAGATACGCAGTATTTT.